The 25 T cell receptor beta chains listed next were all sequenced from one sample in a study of cytomegalovirus exposure and HLA in healthy donors. The PCR used 60 Vbeta and 13 Jbeta primers. The protocol was immunoSEQ multiplex PCR, while the TCRdb copy is restricted to in-frame clones and leaves out a portion. Here the sample spans some 160,000 clones, around 80% being singletons. The material sequenced was PBMCs. The receptors shown here come from a man aged 35 to 55 in good health and CMV-seronegative.

The CDR3 reads CASSLGTEALSEAFF. For the CDR3, the DNA is TGTGCCAGCAGCCTGGGGACAGAAGCTCTCTCTGAAGCTTTCTTT. The chain is built from TRBV7-9 and TRBJ1-1; 7 nucleotides line up with TRBD1. Germline assignment: CDR1 SEHNR and CDR2 FQNEAQ (reference sequence). Trimming removed 5 bases from V and 6 bases from J; junction bases left unmatched: 12. The CDR3 has 15 amino acids.

The table lists this clone with a count of one. The chain employs TRBV30 and TRBJ2-7; possible D gene TRBD2, 6 bases. CDR1 is GTSNPN, CDR2 SVGIG, per germline (reference sequence). Trimming took off 2 bases at V and 0 bases at J, with 11 bases between the two ends. This CDR3 region has 14 residues. CDR3 coding DNA: TGTGCCTGGAGTTGGCGGGGTAACTCCTACGAGCAGTACTTC. It specifies CAWSWRGNSYEQYF.

The chain recombines TRBV7-6 with TRBJ2-7, with 9 bases lining up with TRBD2. V lost 1 base to trimming and J lost 2 bases; unmatched junction nucleotides: 6. The CDR3 runs to 16 residues. Germline CDR1 reads SGHVS; CDR2 reads FNYEAQ. This CDR3 reads CASSLGVAGDTYEQYF. In DNA, the CDR3 is TGTGCCAGCAGCTTAGGCGTAGCGGGAGATACCTACGAGCAGTACTTC.

V and J are TRBV9 and TRBJ1-1, with 8 bases that match TRBD1. After removal of 2 bases from V and 3 bases from J, the junction contained 9 bases not matched to a gene. The CDR3 runs to 16 residues. Germline loops: CDR1 SGDLS, CDR2 YYNGEE. CDR3 residues: CASSVGPGGVDTEAFF. The CDR3 coding sequence is TGTGCCAGCAGCGTTGGGCCAGGGGGCGTTGACACTGAAGCTTTCTTT.

This chain connects TRBV7-2 to TRBJ2-5, with 8 bases lining up with TRBD1. The germline gives CDR1 SGHTA, CDR2 FQGNSA. The CDR3 length is 17 residues. Trimming removed 5 bases from V and 2 bases from J; junction bases left unmatched: 13. CDR3 in DNA: TGTGCCAGCAGCCCAAGGACAGGGAGAGAGTCACAAGAGACCCAGTACTTC. Its translation: CASSPRTGRESQETQYF.

This chain connects TRBV21-1 to TRBJ2-2; the table calls TRBD2, which could not be checked here. TRBV21-1 is annotated as a pseudogene. CDR3 size: 13 residues. CDR3 nucleotide sequence: TGTGCCAGCAGCCCACGGGTCCCCGGGGAGCTGTTTTTT. Translating gives CASSPRVPGELFF.

There are a few counts of this clone. V usage is TRBV29-1 and J usage is TRBJ2-3, with a possible D match to TRBD2 (5 bases). The CDR3 sequence is 15 residues long. Germline CDR1 reads SQVTM; CDR2 reads ANQGSEA. Trimming removed 0 bases at V and 6 bases at J, with 16 bases between. The CDR3 loop reads CSVEDRASSADTQYF. The CDR3 bases are TGCAGCGTTGAAGATCGCGCTAGCTCTGCGGATACGCAGTATTTT.

V gene TRBV7-3 combines with J gene TRBJ2-7; 8 bases map to TRBD1. CDR3 size: 13 residues. With 6 bases clipped from V and 4 bases from J, the junction kept 5 bases outside the gene matches. The germline gives CDR1 SGHTA, CDR2 FQGTGA. Here the CDR3 reads CASSHDRGYEQYF. CDR3 bases: TGTGCCAGCAGTCACGACAGGGGATACGAGCAGTACTTC.

This clone was counted a few times. The chain combines TRBV9 with TRBJ2-7, with TRBD2 identical over 8 bases. CDR1 is SGDLS and CDR2 is YYNGEE in the germline V gene. V lost 0 bases and J lost 5; bases outside the gene matches: 10. The CDR3 runs 16 residues. The CDR3 nucleotides read TGTGCCAGCAGCGTAGCTGGAGCGGGGGCTCCCCACGAGCAGTACTTC. Translating it yields CASSVAGAGAPHEQYF.

The chain recombines TRBV15 with TRBJ1-4, with 7 bases aligning to TRBD1. In germline, CDR1 is LNHNV, CDR2 YYDKDF (reference sequence). The J segment lost 10 bases and the V segment lost 4 bases, leaving 12 bases of the junction unmatched. The CDR3 covers 15 residues. CDR3 sequence reads: CATSTFLQGIGKLFF. CDR3 in DNA: TGTGCCACCAGCACATTTTTACAGGGGATAGGAAAACTGTTTTTT.

The V and J genes are TRBV9 and TRBJ2-5, with TRBD1 matching 8 bases. Per germline, CDR1 SGDLS and CDR2 YYNGEE. The length of the CDR3 is 15 residues. V gave up 0 bases and J gave up 5 bases; unmatched junction bases: 6. The CDR3 bases are TGTGCCAGCAGCGTAGACCAGGGGGCAGGGGAGACCCAGTACTTC. Encoded protein: CASSVDQGAGETQYF.

The sample holds a few counts of this clone. This sequence joins TRBV18 and TRBJ2-3, with 7 bases matching TRBD1. The CDR3 runs to 15 residues. CDR1 and CDR2 (germline): KGHSH, LQKENI. After removal of 1 base from V and 0 bases from J, the junction contained 1 base not matched to a gene. The chain's CDR3 is CASSPRTGSTDTQYF. The DNA for the CDR3 is TGTGCCAGCTCACCACGGACAGGCAGCACAGATACGCAGTATTTT. Combining the CDR3 with reference TRBV18 and TRBJ2-3 gives the whole variable domain NAGVMQNPRHLVRRRGQEARLRCSPMKGHSHVYWYRQLPEEGLKFMVYLQKENIIDESGMPKERFSAEFPKEGPSILRIQQVVRGDSAAYFCASSPRTGSTDTQYFGPGTRLTVL.

This clone was observed a handful of times. The chain carries TRBV5-4 and TRBJ2-1; TRBD2 aligns across 8 bases. This CDR3 spans 15 amino acids. J lost 5 bases, V lost 6 bases, and 10 bases had no gene match. Per the germline V gene, CDR1 is SGHNT and CDR2 is YYREEE (reference sequence). CDR3 sequence reads: CASNPAGDLNNEQFF. CDR3 DNA sequence: TGTGCCAGCAACCCAGCGGGAGATTTGAACAATGAGCAGTTCTTC.

The chain employs TRBV28 and TRBJ2-7; 10 bases map to TRBD2. V dropped 4 bases and J dropped 5; count of bases not matched to a gene: 8. Per the germline V gene, CDR1 is MDHEN and CDR2 is SYDVKM. The CDR3 has 15 amino acids. CDR3 DNA sequence: TGTGCCAGCAGTTCCCCTCTAGCGGGAGAGCACGAGCAGTACTTC. Translated: CASSSPLAGEHEQYF.

The chain recombines TRBV4-2 with TRBJ2-3; D remains ambiguous. The CDR3 contains 17 residues. Germline V gene sequence: CDR1 LGHNA, CDR2 YNFKEQ. Trimming cost V 4 bases and J 5 bases, with 22 bases left between them. CDR3 protein: CASSPLFEAFSRDTQYF. The CDR3 DNA is TGTGCCAGCAGCCCCCTGTTCGAAGCATTCTCGAGAGATACGCAGTATTTT.

V and J are TRBV19 and TRBJ2-7; TRBD1 aligns across 8 bases. Looked up from germline, CDR1 is LNHDA and CDR2 is SQIVND (reference sequence). The CDR3 contains 15 residues. The trim removed 5 bases at V and 2 bases at J, leaving 8 bases unmatched. The chain's CDR3 is CASSVATGDTYEQYF. The CDR3 DNA sequence: TGTGCCAGTAGTGTCGCGACAGGGGACACCTACGAGCAGTACTTC.

The chain joins TRBV5-1 to TRBJ2-2, with 7 positions matching TRBD1. This CDR3 is 18 amino acids long. V lost 1 base and J lost 2; bases outside the gene matches: 11. CDR1 SGHRS and CDR2 YFSETQ come from the germline V gene. In nucleotides, the CDR3 is TGCGCCAGCAGCTTGACAGGGGCCCCCTCCCCAAACACCGGGGAGCTGTTTTTT. As protein: CASSLTGAPSPNTGELFF.

The V call is TRBV5-1, the J call TRBJ2-2; the match to TRBD1 covers 11 bases. The CDR3 consists of 18 residues. Germline values: CDR1 SGHRS, CDR2 YFSETQ. J gave up 0 bases and V 4 bases, and 8 bases lay outside the gene matches. CDR3 nucleotide sequence: TGCGCCAGCAGCCCCCGGTGGACAGGGGGCCCGAACACCGGGGAGCTGTTTTTT. It translates to CASSPRWTGGPNTGELFF.

The chain is built from TRBV18 and TRBJ1-2; the D gene is possibly TRBD1 (6 bases). V shed 3 bases and J shed 5 bases, with 19 bases lying between them. Looked up from germline, CDR1 is KGHSH and CDR2 is LQKENI. This CDR3 spans 16 amino acids. The CDR3 bases are TGTGCCAGCTCACCCCTCTCCTCGGCAGGGGAATATGGCTACACCTTC. Residues: CASSPLSSAGEYGYTF.

This clone was counted a few times. This rearrangement joins TRBV9 to TRBJ1-3; 10 bases are a match to TRBD1. The J segment lost 4 bases and the V segment lost 5 bases, leaving 6 bases of the junction unmatched. The CDR3 extends over 15 amino acids. CDR1 is SGDLS and CDR2 is YYNGEE in the germline V gene. CDR3 DNA sequence: TGTGCCAGCAGTGTGGGACAGGGGAACGGAAACACCATATATTTT. Translation: CASSVGQGNGNTIYF.

The V call is TRBV27, the J call TRBJ2-3, with a possible D match to TRBD2 (5 bases). CDR1 and CDR2 (germline): MNHEY, SMNVEV (reference sequence). V was shortened by 2 bases and J by 8 bases, with 11 bases between the two germline ends. The CDR3 has 13 amino acids. The CDR3 region is CASSLRARGTQYF. The CDR3 region has the DNA TGTGCCAGCAGTTTAAGGGCCCGGGGTACGCAGTATTTT.

Only one count was recorded for this clone. This chain connects TRBV2 to TRBJ1-2, with D perhaps matching TRBD1 (5 bases). The V gene lost 5 bases and the J gene lost 3 bases, with 10 bases spanning the gap. There are 13 residues in the CDR3. Germline V gene sequence: CDR1 SNHLY, CDR2 FYNNEI. The CDR3 DNA follows: TGTGCCAGCAGTCTTACGACAGACTATGGCTACACCTTC. Translated, it gives CASSLTTDYGYTF.

V is TRBV5-5 and J is TRBJ1-4; TRBD1 agrees at 9 bases. The ends lost 4 bases at V and 6 bases at J; junction bases unmatched: 7. Germline-derived CDR1 and CDR2 are SGHKS and YYEKEE (reference sequence). The CDR3 consists of 15 residues. CDR3 bases: TGTGCCAGCAGCCTGGCGACAGGGGGGTATGAAAAACTGTTTTTT. Residues: CASSLATGGYEKLFF.

V usage is TRBV7-7 and J usage is TRBJ2-5; 7 bases align to TRBD1. The V gene end was trimmed by 3 bases and the J gene end by 5 bases; junction bases not matched to a gene: 9. Germline V gives CDR1 SSHAT, CDR2 FNYEAQ (reference sequence). This CDR3 contains 15 residues. DNA of the CDR3: TGTGCCAGCAGCTTCCGGGACAGCGCCCATGAGACCCAGTACTTC. Protein sequence: CASSFRDSAHETQYF.

The gene calls are TRBV19 and TRBJ1-4; the D is unclear. CDR3 length: 14 amino acids. V lost 5 bases and J lost 3, with 10 bases in between. Germline V gives CDR1 LNHDA, CDR2 SQIVND (reference sequence). This chain's CDR3 is CASSVNGPNEKLFF. The DNA for the CDR3 is TGTGCCAGTAGTGTGAACGGTCCTAATGAAAAACTGTTTTTT.